Listed below are T cell receptor beta chains from one sample, sequenced in a study of blood T cell repertoires in COVID-19. Sequenced by immunoSEQ multiplex PCR; TCRdb stores in-frame clones only, minus some. This table has 200,000 to 250,000 clones, about 83% appearing once. Sequencing input: PBMCs or T cells enriched from blood (not recorded which). These receptors originate from a woman aged 40 to 55 who had been exposed to COVID-19. CDR3s include the opening cysteine and the closing phenylalanine or tryptophan.

>TRBJ2-1|TRBV5-4
CASSQNGDRAYNEQFF
>TRBJ1-2|TRBV30
CAWSVPVHRWDRGDYGYTF
>TRBJ1-1|TRBV6-6
CASSGQGRGNTEAFF
>TRBJ2-5|TRBV19
CASSSTGRETQYF
>TRBJ2-7|TRBV6-5
CASNSAGGFYEQYF
>TRBJ1-2|TRBV4-3
CASSPRGESGYTF
>TRBJ1-1|TRBV6-6
CASSTQGFNTEAFF
>TRBJ1-6|TRBV9
CASSVGGPYNSPLHF
>TRBJ1-2|TRBV7-9
CASSLRYTDSNYGYTF
>TRBJ2-7|TRBV3-1/TRBV3-2
CASSPLGQAAYEQYF